The entry that follows covers one T cell receptor beta chain sequence. Its antigen is as yet unknown. PCR involved 60 Vbeta and 13 Jbeta primers. The assay was immunoSEQ multiplex PCR, and TCRdb's table has in-frame clones only and misses some. The sample lists fewer than 85,000 clones, less than 80% seen once, with over 10% in the top ten. This entry belongs to a study of cytomegalovirus exposure and HLA in healthy donors. Regarding the study as a whole: Sequences of the TCR beta chain were said to predict the HLA-A and HLA-B alleles of most subjects accurately.

The CDR3 sequence is 16 residues long. Germline loops: CDR1 LNHDA, CDR2 SQIVND (reference sequence). V lost 5 bases, J lost 6 bases, and 11 bases stayed unmatched. The chain links TRBV19 to TRBJ1-5; 9 nucleotides line up with TRBD1. This clonotype was sampled from a woman between 40 and 50 years old in good health and CMV-seropositive. The specimen sequenced was PBMCs. CDR3 nucleotide sequence: TGTGCCAGTAGTGCGTCACGACAGGGGGGGATTCAGCCCCAGCATTTT. Its translation is CASSASRQGGIQPQHF.